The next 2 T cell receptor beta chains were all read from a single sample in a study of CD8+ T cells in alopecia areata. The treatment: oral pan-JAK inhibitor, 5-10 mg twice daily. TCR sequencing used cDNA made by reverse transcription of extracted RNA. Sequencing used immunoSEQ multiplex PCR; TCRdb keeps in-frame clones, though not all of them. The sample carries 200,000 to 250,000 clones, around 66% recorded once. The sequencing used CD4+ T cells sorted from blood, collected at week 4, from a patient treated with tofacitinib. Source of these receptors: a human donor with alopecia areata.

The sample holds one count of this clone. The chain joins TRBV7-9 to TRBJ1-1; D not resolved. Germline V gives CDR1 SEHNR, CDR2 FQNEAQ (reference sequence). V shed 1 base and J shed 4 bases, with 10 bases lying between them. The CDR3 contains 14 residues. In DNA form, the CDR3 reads TGTGCCAGCAGCTTAGAGGGATTTGCCACTGAAGCTTTCTTT. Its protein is CASSLEGFATEAFF.

CDR3 residues: CASSSYRDTTYEQYF. The CDR3 DNA reads as TGTGCCAGCAGCTCATACCGGGACACAACCTACGAGCAGTACTTC. V usage is TRBV13 and J usage is TRBJ2-5, with a possible D match to TRBD1 (6 bases). The end of the DNA aligns better with TRBJ2-7, so the J call may be wrong. CDR1 is PRHDT, CDR2 FYEKMQ, per germline (reference sequence). The CDR3 has 15 amino acids.